Here is one TCR beta chain with its context. Antigen specificity is unknown. At one boundary the junction diverges from the germline segment, which might be a read error. The CDR3 covers 17 residues. Per germline, CDR1 SNHLY and CDR2 FYNNEI. The record originates from a study of T cells after yellow fever vaccination. Study overall: Preparation of fractions with low cell numbers was performed using SMART-Seq v4 Ultra Low Input.

It was through 5'RACE template switching that TCR cDNA was made, with a universal primer site and UMIs added. TCRdb analysed the 5' RACE reads with MiXCR anew, one entry per CDR3 protein. The table has roughly 250,000 distinct CDR3 sequences, over 10% seen once. Overall study results and limits: The CD4 and CD8 compartments had a small share of their clonotypes in common. FACS-sorted repertoires could harbor abundant contaminating bulk-population clonotypes.

The material was CD4+ T cells sorted from PBMCs, obtained 45 days after the yellow fever booster vaccination. This TCR came from a man younger than 45 who received the YFV17D yellow fever vaccine. The J gene is TRBJ2-7, the V gene TRBV2; 7 nucleotides agree with TRBD2. CDR3 in DNA: TGTACCAGCAGTTTCAGGCCTAGCGGAACGAGCTCCTACGAGCAGTACTTC. Translating gives CTSSFRPSGTSSYEQYF.